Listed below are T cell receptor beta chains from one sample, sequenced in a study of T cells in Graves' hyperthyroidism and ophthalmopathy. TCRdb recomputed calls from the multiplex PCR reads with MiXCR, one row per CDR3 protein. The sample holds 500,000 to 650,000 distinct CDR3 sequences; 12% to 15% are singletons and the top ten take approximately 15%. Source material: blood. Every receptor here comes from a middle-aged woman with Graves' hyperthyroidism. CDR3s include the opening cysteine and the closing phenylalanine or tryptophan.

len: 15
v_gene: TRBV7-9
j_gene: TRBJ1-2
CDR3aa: CASSPSYPGFHGYTF

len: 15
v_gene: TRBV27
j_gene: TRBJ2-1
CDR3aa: CASSQGGPSYNEQSF

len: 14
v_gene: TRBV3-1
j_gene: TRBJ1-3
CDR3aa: CASSQGGSRNTIYF

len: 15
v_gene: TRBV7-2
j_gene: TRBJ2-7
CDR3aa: CASRAGTGSTGGQYF

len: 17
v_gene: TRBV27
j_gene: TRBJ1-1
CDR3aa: CASFDRGRIGMNTEAFF

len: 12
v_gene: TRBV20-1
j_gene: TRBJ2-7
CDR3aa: CSALDRGREQYF

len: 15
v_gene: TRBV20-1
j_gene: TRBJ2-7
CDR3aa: CSARELTGVNNEQYF

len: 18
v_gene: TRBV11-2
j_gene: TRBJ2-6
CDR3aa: CASSFTQGAPTGANVLTF

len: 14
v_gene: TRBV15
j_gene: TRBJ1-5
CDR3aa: CATSRDKVSQPQHF

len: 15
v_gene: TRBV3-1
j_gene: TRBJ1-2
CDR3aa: CASSQGTGGSYGYTF

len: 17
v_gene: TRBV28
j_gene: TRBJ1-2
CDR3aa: CASRTGTGGSQTYGYTF

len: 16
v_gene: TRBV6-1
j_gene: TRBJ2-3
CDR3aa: CASSEWGRGEADTQYF

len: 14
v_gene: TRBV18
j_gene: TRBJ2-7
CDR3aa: CASSGTGATYEQYF

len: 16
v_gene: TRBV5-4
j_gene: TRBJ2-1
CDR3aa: CASSLGGLAGENEQFF

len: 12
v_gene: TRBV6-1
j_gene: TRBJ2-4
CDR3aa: CATSTGGAFQYF

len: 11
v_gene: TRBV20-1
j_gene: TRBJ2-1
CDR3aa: CSARRGNEQFF

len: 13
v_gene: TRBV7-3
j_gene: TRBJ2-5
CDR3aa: CASSLMAKETQYF

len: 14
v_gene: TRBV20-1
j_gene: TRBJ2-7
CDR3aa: CSARDDGDSYEQYF

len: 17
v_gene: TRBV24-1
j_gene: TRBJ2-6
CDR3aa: CATSDFRMGLGANVLTF

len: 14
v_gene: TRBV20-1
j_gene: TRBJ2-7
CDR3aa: CSATRPGYSYEQYF

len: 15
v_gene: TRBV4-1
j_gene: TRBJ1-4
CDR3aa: CASSQDNALREKLFF

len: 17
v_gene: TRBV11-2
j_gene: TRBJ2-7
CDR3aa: CASSLNQGTGALDEQYF

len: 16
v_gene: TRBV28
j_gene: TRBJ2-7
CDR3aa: CASSVTGTGRSYEQYF

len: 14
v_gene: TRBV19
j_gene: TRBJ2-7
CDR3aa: CASTPGTGGYEQYF

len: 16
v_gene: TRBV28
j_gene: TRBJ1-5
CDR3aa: CASSLTARGSNQPQHF

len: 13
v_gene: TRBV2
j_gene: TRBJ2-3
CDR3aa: CATLGAGRNTQYF

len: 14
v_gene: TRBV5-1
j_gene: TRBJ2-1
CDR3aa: CASSLAQTYNEQFF

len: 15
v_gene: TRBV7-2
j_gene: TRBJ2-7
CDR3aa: CASSLGRARSYEQYF